A single sample gave rise to the 26 T cell receptor beta chains below, sequenced in a study of regulatory T cells in long-lasting Graves disease. The authors built TCR beta libraries using iRepertoire HTBI primers and Arm-PCR of CDR3 regions. TCRdb re-analysed the multiplex PCR reads in MiXCR, keeping a single row per CDR3 protein. Of 350,000 to 400,000 distinct CDR3 sequences in the sample, around 15% were seen once. Noted time point: newly diagnosed GD, antithyroid drugs for less than 3 months. The TCR library was prepared using RNA isolated from PBMCs. The sequencing used peripheral blood mononuclear cells (PBMCs), collected at new diagnosis, from a patient treated with antithyroid drugs. These receptor sequences come from a female donor with Graves disease.

This clonotype occurred many times. The gene calls are TRBV7-3 and TRBJ2-7, with D perhaps matching TRBD1 (7 bases). The V gene's germline CDR1 is SGHTA and CDR2 FQGTGA. This CDR3 spans 14 amino acids. V lost 5 bases and J lost 2, with 13 bases in between. The CDR3 is CASSPQGGPYEQYF. The CDR3 nucleotides read TGTGCCAGCAGCCCCCAGGGGGGACCCTACGAGCAGTACTTC.

This clonotype came up many times. The chain couples TRBV14 to TRBJ2-2; D possibly matches TRBD1 or TRBD2 (5 bases each). V was pared by 8 bases and J by 4 bases, with 14 bases between. The germline V gene encodes CDR1 SGHDN and CDR2 FVKESK. The CDR3 loop spans 14 amino acids. The CDR3 reads CASRFGALTGELFF. The CDR3 nucleotides are TGTGCCAGCCGGTTCGGGGCGCTCACCGGGGAGCTGTTTTTT. The full variable domain, rest sourced from reference TRBV14 and TRBJ2-2, is EAGVTQFPSHSVIEKGQTVTLRCDPISGHDNLYWYRRVMGKEIKFLLHFVKESKQDESGMPNNRFLAERTGGTYSTLKVQPAELEDSGVYFCASRFGALTGELFFGEGSRLTVL.

This clonotype was seen a few times. V and J are TRBV9 and TRBJ2-3; a possible D gene is TRBD1 (5 bases). This CDR3 region has 13 residues. Trimming shortened V by 3 bases and J by 1 base, and 6 bases separated the two germline ends. Germline V gene data show CDR1 as SGDLS and CDR2 as YYNGEE. As DNA, the CDR3 is TGTGCCAGCAGCGGCAGGGGCACAGATACGCAGTATTTT. Translation: CASSGRGTDTQYF.

This clonotype was recorded at least ten times. This chain connects TRBV9 to TRBJ2-1; maybe TRBD1 (6 bases). This CDR3 spans 14 amino acids. The germline CDR1 and CDR2 sequences are SGDLS and YYNGEE. V gave up 3 bases and J gave up 9 bases, with 16 bases separating them. CDR3 region: CASSDGRGLFEQFF. The DNA for the CDR3 is TGTGCCAGCAGCGATGGCAGGGGCCTTTTTGAGCAGTTCTTC.

The chain employs TRBV6-1 and TRBJ2-3; no reliable D call. In germline, CDR1 is MNHNS, CDR2 SASEGT. V lost 6 bases and J 12 bases, leaving 19 bases between the germline ends. The CDR3 loop spans 13 amino acids. CDR3 region: CASRAPPTDRQYF. The CDR3 nucleotides are TGTGCCAGCAGGGCGCCTCCGACGGATCGACAGTATTTT.

The chain carries TRBV9 and TRBJ2-7; the D gene is possibly TRBD2 (5 bases). The ends were cut back, 3 bases at V and 2 bases at J, with 15 bases in the middle. The CDR3 extends over 15 amino acids. Germline V gene data show CDR1 as SGDLS and CDR2 as YYNGEE. The CDR3 DNA follows: TGTGCCAGCAGCGCCTGGATCGGAGGAGCCTACGAGCAGTACTTC. This sequence encodes CASSAWIGGAYEQYF.

At least ten counts were recorded for this clonotype. The CDR3, as DNA: TGTGCCAGCAGTGATGTGGGGGTGCGCACTGAAGCTTTCTTT. As protein: CASSDVGVRTEAFF. The chain couples TRBV6-1 to TRBJ1-1; D is possibly TRBD1 (5 bases). The CDR3 runs 14 residues. Germline CDR1 is MNHNS and CDR2 is SASEGT. Trimming removed 3 bases from V and 4 bases from J, with 12 bases in between.

This clonotype was counted many times. The gene calls are TRBV7-3 and TRBJ2-1; D remains unclear. With 5 bases removed from V and 6 bases from J, the gap between germline ends came to 14 bases. Germline V CDR1 and CDR2: SGHTA, FQGTGA. The CDR3 runs to 14 residues. The CDR3 is CASSPTPRSNEQFF. CDR3 bases: TGTGCCAGCAGCCCCACCCCTAGGAGCAATGAGCAGTTCTTC.

This clonotype was detected once. The CDR3 DNA sequence: TGTGCCAGCAGCTACTCTAGCGGGACATCTACGCAGTATTTT. It encodes CASSYSSGTSTQYF. The V and J genes are TRBV7-2 and TRBJ2-3; 9 nucleotides line up with TRBD2. This CDR3 comprises 14 residues. CDR1 and CDR2 (germline): SGHTA, FQGNSA. The V gene end was trimmed by 4 bases and the J gene end by 8 bases; junction bases not matched to a gene: 7.

This clonotype was seen repeatedly, ten times or more. The gene calls are TRBV6-5 and TRBJ2-5, with 7 positions matching TRBD1. Germline V CDR1 and CDR2: MNHEY, SVGAGI. V dropped 2 bases and J dropped 3; count of bases not matched to a gene: 15. The CDR3 is made up of 18 amino acids. The CDR3 region has the DNA TGTGCCAGCAGTTACCCTCAGGGGGACCTCATGACCGAAGAGACCCAGTACTTC. As protein: CASSYPQGDLMTEETQYF.

This clonotype was recorded many times. The chain carries TRBV6-1 and TRBJ2-5; 9 positions match TRBD2. Per the germline V gene, CDR1 is MNHNS and CDR2 is SASEGT. Germline trimming cut 6 bases from V and 5 bases from J; bases unmatched to any gene: 13. CDR3 length equals 16 residues. For the CDR3, the DNA is TGTGCCAGCAGCATCCATAGCGGGAGTAGGGGGGAGACCCAGTACTTC. Translated, it gives CASSIHSGSRGETQYF.

In this sample, this clonotype turned up many times. The rearrangement joins TRBV12-3 or TRBV12-4 to TRBJ1-4; the D is unclear. Trimming took 3 bases from V and 8 from J, leaving 7 bases between them. The CDR3 length is 12 residues. The CDR3 is CASSLDGEKLFF. CDR3 nucleotides: TGTGCCAGCAGTTTGGACGGAGAAAAACTGTTTTTT.

In this sample, this clonotype turned up many times. The chain uses TRBV2 and TRBJ2-3, with 9 nucleotides matching TRBD2. The V and J ends lost 6 bases and 3 bases, in that order; junction bases with no gene match: 7. CDR1 SNHLY and CDR2 FYNNEI come from the germline V gene. This CDR3 is built from 15 residues. CDR3 sequence (DNA): TGTGCCAGCAGCGGGACTAGCAGAAGGACAGATACGCAGTATTTT. It yields the protein CASSGTSRRTDTQYF.

J is TRBJ1-1 and V is TRBV7-2, with D unclear. CDR3 length: 12 amino acids. The V gene's germline CDR1 is SGHTA and CDR2 FQGNSA. V was shortened by 5 bases and J by 6 bases, with 10 bases between the two germline ends. The CDR3 spells CASSLQRPEAFF. Here the CDR3 DNA reads TGTGCCAGCAGCCTCCAAAGGCCTGAAGCTTTCTTT.

This clonotype came up many times. The V gene is TRBV28, the J gene TRBJ2-2; 11 bases are a match to TRBD1. The CDR3 extends over 16 amino acids. Germline V gene data show CDR1 as MDHEN and CDR2 as SYDVKM. The V segment lost 2 bases and the J segment 5 bases; nucleotides outside the gene matches: 4. The CDR3 region is CASSLTGTGGTGELFF. The CDR3 nucleotides read TGTGCCAGCAGTTTAACCGGGACAGGGGGAACCGGGGAGCTGTTTTTT.

This clonotype has ten or more counts. The chain is built from TRBV28 and TRBJ1-2; D ambiguous. The CDR3 has 14 residues. V gave up 7 bases and J gave up 4 bases, with 16 bases separating them. From germline, CDR1 is MDHEN and CDR2 SYDVKM. In DNA, the CDR3 is TGTGCCAGCACCCTAGACCACGAACTCTATGGCTACACCTTC. Its translation: CASTLDHELYGYTF.

This clonotype has ten or more counts. J is TRBJ1-1 and V is TRBV12-3 or TRBV12-4; possible D gene TRBD1, 5 bases. The CDR3 consists of 15 residues. Trimming removed 6 bases at V and 5 bases at J, with 19 bases between. The CDR3 here is CASRTKRGVQTEAFF. CDR3 nucleotide sequence: TGTGCCAGCAGAACCAAGAGAGGGGTTCAAACTGAAGCTTTCTTT.

Ten or more counts support this clonotype. This chain uses TRBV11-3 with TRBJ2-2; TRBD1 is a possible D gene (6 bases). Germline loops: CDR1 SGHNT, CDR2 YENEEA. V shed 1 base and J shed 7 bases, with 13 bases lying between them. The length of the CDR3 is 15 residues. CDR3 bases: TGTGCCAGCAGCTTAGTAGGGGGAGTCAACGGGGAGCTGTTTTTT. Translated, it gives CASSLVGGVNGELFF.

The chain carries TRBV29-1 and TRBJ2-1, with TRBD1 as a possible D gene (6 bases). The CDR3 loop spans 16 amino acids. V dropped 5 bases and J dropped 4 bases, with 21 bases sitting between them. CDR1 and CDR2 from the germline V gene are SQVTM and ANQGSEA. CDR3 nucleotides: TGCAGCGTTACAAACCCGGACAGCAAACGTTACAATGAGCAGTTCTTC. Its protein product is CSVTNPDSKRYNEQFF.

This clonotype occurred many times. V is TRBV20-1 and J is TRBJ2-2, with TRBD2 matching 8 bases. This CDR3 spans 15 amino acids. J was trimmed by 6 bases and V by 5 bases; bases with no gene match: 11. Germline values: CDR1 DFQATT, CDR2 SNEGSKA (reference sequence). The CDR3 loop is CSALRVAGRSGELFF. The CDR3 DNA reads TGCAGTGCTCTAAGAGTAGCGGGACGATCCGGGGAGCTGTTTTTT.

There are a few counts of this clonotype. The chain recombines TRBV11-2 with TRBJ2-1, with TRBD2 matching 13 bases. There are 20 residues in the CDR3. Germline-derived CDR1 and CDR2 are SGHAT and FQNNGV. V lost 2 bases, J lost 3 bases, and 13 bases stayed unmatched. The CDR3: CASSLPGGTSGEWSYNEQFF. In DNA, the CDR3 is TGTGCCAGCAGCTTACCGGGTGGGACTAGCGGGGAATGGAGCTACAATGAGCAGTTCTTC. The full variable domain, rest sourced from reference TRBV11-2 and TRBJ2-1, is EAGVAQSPRYKIIEKRQSVAFWCNPISGHATLYWYQQILGQGPKLLIQFQNNGVVDDSQLPKDRFSAERLKGVDSTLKIQPAKLEDSAVYLCASSLPGGTSGEWSYNEQFFGPGTRLTVL.

This clonotype occurred many times. This chain links TRBV6-2 or TRBV6-3 with TRBJ1-1, with a possible D match to TRBD1 (5 bases). Trimming shortened V by 2 bases and J by 7 bases, and 11 bases separated the two germline ends. Germline CDR1 reads MNHEY; CDR2 reads SVGEGT. The CDR3 consists of 13 residues. The chain's CDR3 is CASSYRDLLEAFF. The CDR3 bases are TGTGCCAGCAGTTACAGGGACCTCCTTGAAGCTTTCTTT.

This clonotype has ten or more counts. The chain uses TRBV6-1 and TRBJ2-1; perhaps D is TRBD1 or TRBD2 (6 bases each). The CDR3 has 15 residues. Germline assignment: CDR1 MNHNS and CDR2 SASEGT. Between the trimmed V and J ends, which lost 8 bases and 9 bases, there was a span of 23 bases. This CDR3 reads CASRWGRQRGGEQFF. CDR3 DNA sequence: TGTGCCAGCCGCTGGGGGCGACAGAGGGGAGGTGAGCAGTTCTTC.

This clonotype was seen at least ten times. The chain is built from TRBV29-1 and TRBJ2-5; the match to TRBD2 covers 8 bases. Looked up from germline, CDR1 is SQVTM and CDR2 is ANQGSEA. This CDR3 has 15 residues. Trimming took 4 bases from V and 2 from J; bases not matched to a gene: 9. The CDR3 here is CSVVRRGALQETQYF. CDR3 nucleotides: TGCAGCGTTGTAAGGCGGGGGGCCCTTCAAGAGACCCAGTACTTC.

This clonotype was seen repeatedly, ten times or more. The chain uses TRBV5-6 and TRBJ1-5, with 9 bases fitting TRBD1. V lost 0 bases and J lost 3; bases outside the gene matches: 4. The CDR3 consists of 16 residues. Looked up from germline, CDR1 is SGHDT and CDR2 is YYEEEE. CDR3 in DNA: TGTGCCAGCAGCTTGGTGGGACAGGGATTCAATCAGCCCCAGCATTTT. Residues: CASSLVGQGFNQPQHF.

Many counts were recorded for this clonotype. The chain carries TRBV2 and TRBJ1-5; D unclear. V was pared by 4 bases and J by 9 bases, with 13 bases between. The germline V gene has CDR1 SNHLY and CDR2 FYNNEI. This CDR3 has 13 residues. The chain's CDR3 is CASSGTVEGPQHF. CDR3 bases: TGTGCCAGCAGTGGGACCGTGGAGGGGCCCCAGCATTTT.